A single sample is the source of the 21 T cell receptor beta chains below, sequenced in a study of spatial heterogeneity in lung cancer. The time point here: sample taken at primary tumor resection. The study sequenced unsorted whole RNA from tumor, nontumor lung or frozen PBMC. TCRdb called the 5' RACE reads again in MiXCR, with one record for every CDR3 protein. Found here are 13,000 to 15,000 distinct CDR3 sequences, over 9% of them singletons; the top ten hold 25% to 30%. The specimen comprised PBMCs, sampled at surgery. The receptors derive from a male donor with early-stage non-small cell lung cancer.

This clonotype has ten or more counts. The CDR3 loop reads CASTAGKGYNEQFF. The CDR3 DNA follows: TGTGCCAGCACTGCAGGGAAGGGGTACAATGAGCAGTTCTTC. V is TRBV25-1 and J is TRBJ2-1; D is perhaps TRBD1 (5 bases). Germline values: CDR1 MGHDK, CDR2 SYGVNS. Trimming pared 7 bases from V and 4 bases from J, leaving 14 bases between. The CDR3 length is 14 residues.

This chain links TRBV7-2 with TRBJ2-7; D is possibly TRBD2 (5 bases). Germline assignment: CDR1 SGHTA and CDR2 FQGNSA. CDR3 length: 15 residues. V was pared by 2 bases and J by 5 bases, with 16 bases between. In DNA form, the CDR3 reads TGTGCCAGCAGCTTATTACGGGGTTCAGTCAACGAGCAGTACTTC. Amino acids: CASSLLRGSVNEQYF.

This clonotype came up many times. This sequence joins TRBV7-9 and TRBJ1-3; D gene uncertain. The CDR3 spans 15 residues. V was trimmed by 6 bases and J by 0 bases, leaving 12 bases between them. Germline V gene sequence: CDR1 SEHNR, CDR2 FQNEAQ (reference sequence). The CDR3 DNA follows: TGTGCCAGCAGGACTAGCGGGAACTCTGGAAACACCATATATTTT. Its protein product is CASRTSGNSGNTIYF.

This clonotype was observed many times. The chain carries TRBV20-1 and TRBJ1-5, with TRBD1 as a possible D gene (5 bases). CDR3 length equals 17 residues. V lost 4 bases, J lost 2 bases, and 21 bases lay in between. Germline V gene sequence: CDR1 DFQATT, CDR2 SNEGSKA (reference sequence). CDR3 protein: CSATPGTGRSGNQPQHF. For the CDR3, the DNA is TGCAGTGCTACGCCCGGGACCGGCAGGTCGGGCAATCAGCCCCAGCATTTT.

This clonotype was recorded at least ten times. CDR3 protein: CSARGGGIRNEQFF. As DNA, the CDR3 is TGCAGTGCTCGGGGGGGCGGGATAAGGAATGAGCAGTTCTTC. V and J are TRBV20-1 and TRBJ2-1; 8 positions match TRBD2. V lost 5 bases to trimming and J lost 7 bases; unmatched junction nucleotides: 10. In germline, CDR1 is DFQATT, CDR2 SNEGSKA (reference sequence). This CDR3 comprises 14 residues.

This clonotype was seen ten or more times. The V call is TRBV10-2, the J call TRBJ1-1, with 7 bases matching TRBD1. Germline V lookup: CDR1 WSHSY, CDR2 SAAADI. The length of the CDR3 is 15 residues. J was trimmed by 4 bases and V by 0 bases; bases with no gene match: 5. The CDR3 nucleotides are TGCGCCAGCAGTGAGTCGAACAGGGGAGTCACTGAAGCTTTCTTT. This translates into CASSESNRGVTEAFF.

This clonotype is judged medium-sized (0.01 to 0.1%). The chain uses TRBV10-3 and TRBJ2-7; D may be TRBD1 or TRBD2 (6 bases each). This CDR3 has 14 residues. The V end was cut by 6 bases, the J end by 0 bases, with 12 bases between. The germline CDR1 and CDR2 sequences are ENHRY and SYGVKD. The CDR3 protein is CAISAKGGSYEQYF. CDR3 nucleotides: TGTGCCATCAGCGCAAAGGGGGGCTCCTACGAGCAGTACTTC.

This clonotype was picked up many times. The V and J genes are TRBV5-1 and TRBJ2-3; 7 bases line up with TRBD1. Germline lookup yields CDR1 SGHRS and CDR2 YFSETQ. The CDR3 is made up of 13 amino acids. V trimming: 4 bases; J trimming: 3 bases; junction bases outside the gene matches: 2. This CDR3 is CASSLQGTDTQYF. The CDR3 nucleotides are TGCGCCAGCAGCCTACAGGGGACAGATACGCAGTATTTT.

This chain joins TRBV20-1 and TRBJ2-1, with D possibly TRBD2 on 5 matching bases. Per the germline V gene, CDR1 is DFQATT and CDR2 is SNEGSKA (reference sequence). The CDR3 runs to 11 residues. V was shortened by 5 bases and J by 9 bases, with 11 bases between the two germline ends. CDR3 in amino acids: CSAAGSSEQFF. As DNA, the CDR3 is TGCAGTGCTGCGGGCTCCTCTGAGCAGTTCTTC.

As regards this clonotype: This may arise from a read error, as a much more abundant clone is one base away. This sequence joins TRBV28 and TRBJ2-7, with TRBD1 as a possible D gene (6 bases). CDR3 length: 12 amino acids. V was trimmed by 5 bases and J by 5 bases, leaving 10 bases between them. CDR1 and CDR2 (germline): MDHEN, SYDVKM. The CDR3 is CASSPGADEQYF. CDR3 bases: TGTGCCAGCAGTCCAGGGGCAGACGAGCAGTACTTC.

This clonotype was recorded many times. The chain combines TRBV6-6 with TRBJ2-2; the D is unclear. The CDR3 extends over 16 amino acids. Trimming shortened V by 5 bases and J by 1 base, and 14 bases separated the two germline ends. Germline CDR1 reads MNHNY; CDR2 reads SVGAGI (reference sequence). DNA for the CDR3: TGTGCCAGCAGTGACCGCTCCGACGGGAACACCGGGGAGCTGTTTTTT. Protein: CASSDRSDGNTGELFF.

This clonotype showed up many times. V and J are TRBV3-1 and TRBJ2-3; 7 nucleotides align to TRBD2. V shed 0 bases, J shed 10 bases, and the junction held 10 bases outside the gene matches. CDR1 and CDR2 (germline): LGHDT, YNNKEL (reference sequence). The CDR3 spans 15 residues. As DNA, the CDR3 is TGTGCCAGCAGCCAAGATCCCAGCGGGACGTCGGCGCAGTATTTT. This gives the protein CASSQDPSGTSAQYF.

The genes are TRBV7-3 and TRBJ2-3; D ambiguous. Between the trimmed V and J ends, which lost 2 bases and 5 bases, there was a span of 8 bases. This CDR3 region has 13 residues. Germline V gene sequence: CDR1 SGHTA, CDR2 FQGTGA. The CDR3 nucleotides read TGTGCCAGCAGCTTATTCGACGGAGATACGCAGTATTTT. This encodes CASSLFDGDTQYF.

This clonotype came up a few times. The chain recombines TRBV9 with TRBJ2-1; 11 positions match TRBD2. Trimming cost V 3 bases and J 7 bases; bases outside gene matches: 6. The CDR3 extends over 15 amino acids. Germline CDR1 SGDLS, CDR2 YYNGEE. In DNA form, the CDR3 reads TGTGCCAGCAGCGCCTTACTAGCGGGAGAGAATGAGCAGTTCTTC. As protein: CASSALLAGENEQFF. Full variable domain (remainder filled in from reference TRBV9 and TRBJ2-1): DSGVTQTPKHLITATGQRVTLRCSPRSGDLSVYWYQQSLDQGLQFLIQYYNGEERAKGNILERFSAQQFPDLHSELNLSSLELGDSALYFCASSALLAGENEQFFGPGTRLTVL.

By share of the sample, this clonotype is medium-sized (0.01 to 0.1%). The V gene is TRBV10-2, the J gene TRBJ2-7; 10 bases align to TRBD2. There are 19 residues in the CDR3. V was pared by 3 bases and J by 7 bases, with 21 bases of the junction left unmatched. From germline, CDR1 is WSHSY and CDR2 SAAADI. The CDR3 DNA sequence: TGCGCCAGCAGTGATAACCTAGCGGGAGATACTCCTACGATCGATGAGCAGTACTTC. As protein: CASSDNLAGDTPTIDEQYF.

This clonotype was seen repeatedly, ten times or more. The CDR3 DNA sequence: TGTGCCAGCAGCTTATCGGGAGGGAGTGGCGATGAGCAGTTCTTC. Protein sequence: CASSLSGGSGDEQFF. The chain carries TRBV7-3 and TRBJ2-1, with TRBD2 identical over 8 bases. In germline, CDR1 is SGHTA, CDR2 FQGTGA. Trimming removed 2 bases from V and 8 bases from J; junction bases left unmatched: 8. The CDR3 is 15 residues long.

This clonotype occurred many times. V usage is TRBV12-3 or TRBV12-4 and J usage is TRBJ2-7, with a tentative D call TRBD1 (6 bases). This CDR3 comprises 14 residues. Trimming took 6 bases from V and 6 from J, leaving 18 bases between them. The CDR3 sequence is CASSNTTGFGEQYF. As DNA, the CDR3 is TGTGCCAGCAGCAACACGACAGGCTTCGGCGAGCAGTACTTC.

This clonotype has a count of ten or more. J is TRBJ2-1 and V is TRBV11-3, with D maybe TRBD1 (6 bases). CDR1 SGHNT and CDR2 YENEEA come from the germline V gene. This CDR3 is built from 15 residues. The ends were cut back, 6 bases at V and 0 bases at J, with 12 bases in the middle. This CDR3 reads CASSRDISSYNEQFF. In DNA, the CDR3 is TGTGCCAGCAGTAGGGACATAAGCTCCTACAATGAGCAGTTCTTC.

This clonotype was observed at least ten times. The chain carries TRBV27 and TRBJ2-2, with a possible D match to TRBD1 (6 bases). This CDR3 region has 15 residues. Germline V lookup: CDR1 MNHEY, CDR2 SMNVEV (reference sequence). The V gene lost 2 bases and the J gene lost 4 bases, with 11 bases spanning the gap. The CDR3 region is CASSLGTTLTGELFF. CDR3 DNA: TGTGCCAGCAGTTTAGGGACAACCCTCACCGGGGAGCTGTTTTTT.

This clonotype was picked up many times. The chain has TRBV7-9 and TRBJ2-1, with D unclear. From germline, CDR1 is SEHNR and CDR2 FQNEAQ (reference sequence). The V gene lost 0 bases and the J gene lost 4 bases, with 7 bases spanning the gap. The CDR3 sequence is 14 residues long. The chain's CDR3 is CASSLALTYNEQFF. The CDR3 DNA sequence: TGTGCCAGCAGCTTAGCGCTAACTTACAATGAGCAGTTCTTC.

This clonotype was picked up many times. The V gene is TRBV20-1, the J gene TRBJ2-1, with 10 bases aligning to TRBD2. The J segment lost 10 bases and the V segment lost 2 bases, leaving 5 bases of the junction unmatched. CDR3 size: 13 residues. The germline V gene encodes CDR1 DFQATT and CDR2 SNEGSKA (reference sequence). CDR3 sequence: CSARLAGVGEQFF. CDR3 in DNA: TGCAGTGCTAGACTAGCGGGAGTTGGAGAGCAGTTCTTC.